This T cell receptor (beta chain) was sequenced during a study of blood T cell repertoires in COVID-19. Study summary: Samples came from the United States, Italy and Spain, spanning acute and convalescent COVID-19.

The protocol was immunoSEQ multiplex PCR, while the TCRdb copy is restricted to in-frame clones and leaves out a portion. The table has roughly 230,000 clones, nearly 90% seen once. Germline V gene sequence: CDR1 LNHDA, CDR2 SQIVND (reference sequence). The CDR3 spans 14 residues. The ends were cut back, 6 bases at V and 1 base at J, with 12 bases in the middle. The chain carries TRBV19 and TRBJ2-5; D gene uncertain. The sample consisted of peripheral blood. This sequence was found in a woman aged 55-70 years with COVID-19, enrolled during active disease. The DNA of the CDR3 is TGTGCCAGTAGAGAAACAGAATTCCAAGAGACCCAGTACTTC. Protein: CASRETEFQETQYF.